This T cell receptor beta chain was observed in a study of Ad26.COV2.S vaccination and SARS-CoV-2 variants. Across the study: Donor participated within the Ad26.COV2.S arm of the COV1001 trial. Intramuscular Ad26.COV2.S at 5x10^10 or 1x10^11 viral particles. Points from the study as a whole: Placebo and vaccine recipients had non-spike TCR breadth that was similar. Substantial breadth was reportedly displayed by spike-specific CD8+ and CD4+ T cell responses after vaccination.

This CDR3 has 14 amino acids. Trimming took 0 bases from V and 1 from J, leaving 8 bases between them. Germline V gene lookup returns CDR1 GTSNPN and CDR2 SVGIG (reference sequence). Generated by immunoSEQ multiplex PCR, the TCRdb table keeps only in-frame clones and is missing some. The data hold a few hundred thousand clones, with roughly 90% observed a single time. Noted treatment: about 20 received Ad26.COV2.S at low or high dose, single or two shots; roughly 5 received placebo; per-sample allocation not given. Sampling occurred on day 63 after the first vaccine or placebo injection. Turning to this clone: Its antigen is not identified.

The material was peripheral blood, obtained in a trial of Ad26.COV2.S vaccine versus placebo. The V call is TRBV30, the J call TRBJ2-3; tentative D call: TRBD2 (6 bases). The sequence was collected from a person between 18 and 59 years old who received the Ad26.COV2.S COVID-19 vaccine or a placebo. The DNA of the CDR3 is TGTGCCTGGAGTGTCTCGGGGGGCACAGATACGCAGTATTTT. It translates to CAWSVSGGTDTQYF. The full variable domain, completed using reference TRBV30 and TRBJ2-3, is SQTIHQWPATLVQPVGSPLSLECTVEGTSNPNLYWYRQAAGRGLQLLFYSVGIGQISSEVPQNLSASRPQDRQFILSSKKLLLSDSGFYLCAWSVSGGTDTQYFGPGTRLTVL.